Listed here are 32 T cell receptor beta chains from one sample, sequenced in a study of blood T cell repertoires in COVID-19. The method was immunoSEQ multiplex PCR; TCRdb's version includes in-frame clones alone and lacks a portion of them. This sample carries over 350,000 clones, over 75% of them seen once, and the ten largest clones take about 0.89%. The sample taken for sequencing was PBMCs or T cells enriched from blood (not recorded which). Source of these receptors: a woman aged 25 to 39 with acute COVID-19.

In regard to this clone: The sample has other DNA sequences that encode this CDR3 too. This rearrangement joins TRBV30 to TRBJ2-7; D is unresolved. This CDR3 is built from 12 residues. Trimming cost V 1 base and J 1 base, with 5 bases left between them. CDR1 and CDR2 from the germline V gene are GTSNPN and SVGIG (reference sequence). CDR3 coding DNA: TGTGCCTGGAGTGGGGCTTCCTACGAGCAGTACTTC. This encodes CAWSGASYEQYF.

This CDR3 reads CASHTAHNQPQHF. The CDR3 DNA sequence: TGTGCCAGTCATACAGCCCACAATCAGCCCCAGCATTTT. The rearrangement joins TRBV19 to TRBJ1-5; the D is unclear. In germline, CDR1 is LNHDA, CDR2 SQIVND (reference sequence). The germline V and J ends were trimmed by 8 bases and 3 bases, with 11 bases remaining between them. This CDR3 is built from 13 residues.

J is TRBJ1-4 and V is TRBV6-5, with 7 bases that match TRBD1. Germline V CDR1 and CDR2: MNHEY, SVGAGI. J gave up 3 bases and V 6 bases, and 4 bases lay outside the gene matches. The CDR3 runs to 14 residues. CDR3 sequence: CASSPGGPNEKLFF. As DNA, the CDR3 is TGTGCCAGCAGCCCAGGGGGGCCTAATGAAAAACTGTTTTTT.

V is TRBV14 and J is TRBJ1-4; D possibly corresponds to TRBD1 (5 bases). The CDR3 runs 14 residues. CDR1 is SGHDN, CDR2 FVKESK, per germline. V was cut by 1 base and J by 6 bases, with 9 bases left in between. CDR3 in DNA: TGTGCCAGCAGCCAAGGGACCAGGGATGAAAAACTGTTTTTT. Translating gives CASSQGTRDEKLFF.

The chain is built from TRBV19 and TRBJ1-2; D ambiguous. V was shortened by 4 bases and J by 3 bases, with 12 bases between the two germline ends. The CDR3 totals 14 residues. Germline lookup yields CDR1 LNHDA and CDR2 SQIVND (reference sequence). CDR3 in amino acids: CASSRRERDYGYTF. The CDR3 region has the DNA TGTGCCAGTAGTAGGCGGGAACGGGACTATGGCTACACCTTC.

The CDR3 protein is CATSDSRVRQPQHF. CDR3 DNA sequence: TGTGCCACCAGTGACTCCCGAGTACGGCAGCCCCAGCATTTT. The chain employs TRBV24-1 and TRBJ1-5, with unresolved D. The CDR3 is 14 amino acids. Trimming pared 4 bases from V and 7 bases from J, leaving 13 bases between. Germline V gene data show CDR1 as KGHDR and CDR2 as SFDVKD.

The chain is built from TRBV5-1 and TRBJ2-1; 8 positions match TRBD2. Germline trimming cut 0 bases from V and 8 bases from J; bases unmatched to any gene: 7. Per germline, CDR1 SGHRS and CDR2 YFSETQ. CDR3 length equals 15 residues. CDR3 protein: CASSLVAGGLDEQFF. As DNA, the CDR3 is TGCGCCAGCAGCTTGGTCGCGGGGGGTTTGGATGAGCAGTTCTTC.

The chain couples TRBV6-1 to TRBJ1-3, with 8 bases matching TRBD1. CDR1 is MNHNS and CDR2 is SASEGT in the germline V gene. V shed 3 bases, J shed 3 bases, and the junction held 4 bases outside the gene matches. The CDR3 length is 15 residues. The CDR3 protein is CASSEDRVGGNTIYF. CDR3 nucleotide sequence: TGTGCCAGCAGTGAGGACAGGGTGGGTGGAAACACCATATATTTT.

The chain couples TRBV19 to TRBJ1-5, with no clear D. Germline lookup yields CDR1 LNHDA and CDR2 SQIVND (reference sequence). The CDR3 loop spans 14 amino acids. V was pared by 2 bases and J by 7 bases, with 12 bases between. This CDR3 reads CASSITLSGQPQHF. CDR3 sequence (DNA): TGTGCCAGTAGTATAACTCTCTCGGGACAGCCCCAGCATTTT.

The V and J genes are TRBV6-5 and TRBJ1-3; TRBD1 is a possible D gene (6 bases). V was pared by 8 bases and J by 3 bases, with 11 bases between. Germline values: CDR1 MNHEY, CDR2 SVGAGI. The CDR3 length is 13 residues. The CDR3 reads CASGGHDGNTIYF. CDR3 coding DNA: TGTGCCAGCGGGGGACACGATGGAAACACCATATATTTT.

The CDR3 DNA follows: TGTGCCAGCTCTCCGCCGGGACTTGCCACCGGGGAGCTGTTTTTT. Its protein product is CASSPPGLATGELFF. The genes are TRBV18 and TRBJ2-2; maybe TRBD2 (6 bases). Germline CDR1 is KGHSH and CDR2 is LQKENI. This CDR3 comprises 15 residues. The V end was cut by 6 bases, the J end by 4 bases, with 15 bases between.

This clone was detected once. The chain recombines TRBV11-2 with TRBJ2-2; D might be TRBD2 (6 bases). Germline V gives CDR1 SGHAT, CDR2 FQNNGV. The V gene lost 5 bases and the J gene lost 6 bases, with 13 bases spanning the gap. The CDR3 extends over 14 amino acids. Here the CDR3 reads CASSLGTLAGELFF. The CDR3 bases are TGTGCCAGCAGCCTTGGGACTCTAGCCGGGGAGCTGTTTTTT.

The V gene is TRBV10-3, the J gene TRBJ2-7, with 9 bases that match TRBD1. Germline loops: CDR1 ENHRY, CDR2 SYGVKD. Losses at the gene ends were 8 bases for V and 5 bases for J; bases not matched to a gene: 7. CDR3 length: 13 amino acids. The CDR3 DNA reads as TGTGCCATCGGCCGACAGGGGGACAACGAGCAGTACTTC. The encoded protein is CAIGRQGDNEQYF.

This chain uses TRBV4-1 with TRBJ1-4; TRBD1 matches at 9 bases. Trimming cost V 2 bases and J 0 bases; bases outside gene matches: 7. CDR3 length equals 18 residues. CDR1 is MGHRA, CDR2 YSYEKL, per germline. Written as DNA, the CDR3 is TGCGCCAGCAGCCAAATGGACAGGGGTATTGCAACTAATGAAAAACTGTTTTTT. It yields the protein CASSQMDRGIATNEKLFF.

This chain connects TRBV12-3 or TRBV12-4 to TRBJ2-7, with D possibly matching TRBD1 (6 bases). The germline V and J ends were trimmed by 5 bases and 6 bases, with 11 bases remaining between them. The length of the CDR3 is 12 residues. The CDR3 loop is CASSTGISEQYF. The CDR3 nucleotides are TGTGCCAGCAGTACAGGGATCAGCGAGCAGTACTTC.

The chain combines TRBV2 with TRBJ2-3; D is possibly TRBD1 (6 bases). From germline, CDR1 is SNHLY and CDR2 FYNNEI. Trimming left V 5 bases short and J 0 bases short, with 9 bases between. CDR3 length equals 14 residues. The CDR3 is CASSLDRSTDTQYF. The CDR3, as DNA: TGTGCCAGCAGTCTGGACAGAAGCACAGATACGCAGTATTTT.

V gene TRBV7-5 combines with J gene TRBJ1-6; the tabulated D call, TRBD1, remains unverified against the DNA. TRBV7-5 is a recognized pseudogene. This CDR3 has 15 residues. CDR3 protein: CVRSLAWPYNSPLHF. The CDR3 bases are TGTGTCAGAAGCTTAGCTTGGCCTTATAATTCACCCCTCCACTTT.

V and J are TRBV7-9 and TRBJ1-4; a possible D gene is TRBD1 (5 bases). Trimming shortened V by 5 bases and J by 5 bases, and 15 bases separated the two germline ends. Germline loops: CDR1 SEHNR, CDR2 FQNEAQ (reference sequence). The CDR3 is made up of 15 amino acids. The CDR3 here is CASSPWTGGNEKLFF. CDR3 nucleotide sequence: TGTGCCAGCAGCCCATGGACTGGGGGGAATGAAAAACTGTTTTTT.

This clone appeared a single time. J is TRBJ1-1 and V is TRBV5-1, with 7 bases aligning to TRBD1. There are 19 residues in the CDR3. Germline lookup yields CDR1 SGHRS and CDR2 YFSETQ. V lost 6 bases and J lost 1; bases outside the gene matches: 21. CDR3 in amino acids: CASNSRSGTRQGRNTEAFF. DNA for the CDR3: TGCGCCAGCAATAGTAGGAGCGGAACGAGACAGGGTAGGAACACTGAAGCTTTCTTT.

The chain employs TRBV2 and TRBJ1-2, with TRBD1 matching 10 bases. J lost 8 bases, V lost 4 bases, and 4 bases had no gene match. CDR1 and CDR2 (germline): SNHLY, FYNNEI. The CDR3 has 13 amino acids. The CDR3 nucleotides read TGTGCCAGCAGTGTTGCGACAGGGGGCGGCTACACCTTC. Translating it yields CASSVATGGGYTF.

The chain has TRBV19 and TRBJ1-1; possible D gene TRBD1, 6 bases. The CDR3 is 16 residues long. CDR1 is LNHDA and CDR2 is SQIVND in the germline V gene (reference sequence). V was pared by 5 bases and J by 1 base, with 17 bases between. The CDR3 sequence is CASSVGFRGRNTEAFF. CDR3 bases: TGTGCCAGTAGTGTGGGCTTCAGGGGCAGGAACACTGAAGCTTTCTTT. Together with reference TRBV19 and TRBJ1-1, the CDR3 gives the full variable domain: DGGITQSPKYLFRKEGQNVTLSCEQNLNHDAMYWYRQDPGQGLRLIYYSQIVNDFQKGDIAEGYSVSREKKESFPLTVTSAQKNPTAFYLCASSVGFRGRNTEAFFGQGTRLTVV.

In nucleotides, the CDR3 is TGTGCCAGCTCACTAGGACAGGGGAAGAACACTGAAGCTTTCTTT. Its translation: CASSLGQGKNTEAFF. The J gene is TRBJ1-1, the V gene TRBV18; 9 bases align to TRBD1. CDR1 is KGHSH and CDR2 is LQKENI in the germline V gene. The CDR3 totals 15 residues. The V segment lost 4 bases and the J segment 1 base; nucleotides outside the gene matches: 4. The complete variable domain, with remaining parts taken from reference TRBV18 and TRBJ1-1, reads NAGVMQNPRHLVRRRGQEARLRCSPMKGHSHVYWYRQLPEEGLKFMVYLQKENIIDESGMPKERFSAEFPKEGPSILRIQQVVRGDSAAYFCASSLGQGKNTEAFFGQGTRLTVV.

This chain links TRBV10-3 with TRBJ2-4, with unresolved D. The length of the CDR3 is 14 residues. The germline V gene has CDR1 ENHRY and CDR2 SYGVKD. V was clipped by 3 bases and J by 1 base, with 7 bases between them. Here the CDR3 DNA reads TGTGCCATCAGTGACGGAGTTGCCAAAAACATTCAGTACTTC. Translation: CAISDGVAKNIQYF.

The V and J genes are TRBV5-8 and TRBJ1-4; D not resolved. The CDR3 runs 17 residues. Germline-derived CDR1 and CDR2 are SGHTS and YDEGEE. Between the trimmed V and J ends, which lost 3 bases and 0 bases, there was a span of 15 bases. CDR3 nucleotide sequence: TGTGCCAGCAGCTCCCCCCCGTCCTTAGCAACTAATGAAAAACTGTTTTTT. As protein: CASSSPPSLATNEKLFF.

In nucleotides, the CDR3 is TGTGCCAGCAGCGGGCGGGGGTTGGGAGATACGCAGTATTTT. This translates into CASSGRGLGDTQYF. The chain recombines TRBV9 with TRBJ2-3, with TRBD2 identical over 7 bases. The CDR3 sequence is 14 residues long. J gave up 5 bases and V 3 bases, and 6 bases lay outside the gene matches. CDR1 and CDR2 from the germline V gene are SGDLS and YYNGEE.

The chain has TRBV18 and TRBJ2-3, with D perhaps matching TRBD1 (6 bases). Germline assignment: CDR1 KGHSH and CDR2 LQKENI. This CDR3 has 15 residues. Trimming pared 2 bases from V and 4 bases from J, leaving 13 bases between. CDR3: CASSPLAGVADTQYF. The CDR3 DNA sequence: TGTGCCAGCTCACCATTGGCAGGGGTGGCAGATACGCAGTATTTT.

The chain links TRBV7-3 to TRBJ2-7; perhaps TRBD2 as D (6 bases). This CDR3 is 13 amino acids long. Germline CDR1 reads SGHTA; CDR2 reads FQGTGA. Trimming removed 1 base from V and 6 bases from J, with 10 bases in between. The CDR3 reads CASSLSGMGEQYF. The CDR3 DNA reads TGTGCCAGCAGCTTAAGCGGGATGGGCGAGCAGTACTTC.

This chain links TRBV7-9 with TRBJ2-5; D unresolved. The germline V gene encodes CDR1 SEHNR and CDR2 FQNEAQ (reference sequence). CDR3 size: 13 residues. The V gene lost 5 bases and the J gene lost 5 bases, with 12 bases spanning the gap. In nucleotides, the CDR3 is TGTGCCAGCAGCATGACAAGCCGGGAGACCCAGTACTTC. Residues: CASSMTSRETQYF.

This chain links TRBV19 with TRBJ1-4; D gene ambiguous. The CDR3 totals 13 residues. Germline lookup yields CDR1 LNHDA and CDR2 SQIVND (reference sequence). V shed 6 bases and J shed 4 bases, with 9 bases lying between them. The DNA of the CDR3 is TGTGCCAGTAGCGGTAGCTTTAATGAAAAACTGTTTTTT. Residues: CASSGSFNEKLFF.

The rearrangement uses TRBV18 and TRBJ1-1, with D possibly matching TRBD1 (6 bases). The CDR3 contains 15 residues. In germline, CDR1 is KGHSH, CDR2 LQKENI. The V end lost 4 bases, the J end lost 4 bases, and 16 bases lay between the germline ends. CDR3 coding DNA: TGTGCCAGCTCACGGGTCCAGGGGCTGGGCACTGAAGCTTTCTTT. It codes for CASSRVQGLGTEAFF.

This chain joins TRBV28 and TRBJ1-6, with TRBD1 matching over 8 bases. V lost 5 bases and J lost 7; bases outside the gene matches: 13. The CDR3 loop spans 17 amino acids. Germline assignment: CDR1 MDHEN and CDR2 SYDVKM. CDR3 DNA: TGTGCCAGCAGTCTAGTAAACCCGGGACAGGAGAATTCACCCCTCCACTTT. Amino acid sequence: CASSLVNPGQENSPLHF.

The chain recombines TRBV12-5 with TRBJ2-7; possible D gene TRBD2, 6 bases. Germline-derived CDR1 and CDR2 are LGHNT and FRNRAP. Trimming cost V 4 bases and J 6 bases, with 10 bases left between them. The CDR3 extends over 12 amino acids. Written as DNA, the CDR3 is TGTGCTAGTGGTTCGGCGGGAAGCGAGCAGTACTTC. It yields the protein CASGSAGSEQYF.